This TCR beta chain was sequenced for a study of graft-versus-host responses after intestinal transplantation. Study details: Multivisceral, liver-intestinal, or isolated intestinal grafts were transplanted into recipients. Following induction with anti-thymocyte globulin, all recipients were given tacrolimus and steroids for around three years. Notes on the study in general: Early post-transplant HvG declines were associated with peak circulating GvH clone levels. Detection of GvH clones occurred in recipient marrow, and some had their first appearance in ileum or blood.

Concerning this clone: What it binds is unknown.

The method was immunoSEQ multiplex PCR; TCRdb's version includes in-frame clones alone and lacks a portion of them. The sample has almost 40,000 clones; roughly 96% are singletons. The material was unstimulated CD8+ T cells sorted from spleen or lymph node cells, obtained before transplant. The sequence derives from a human donor who was the organ donor for an intestinal transplant.

The CDR3 spells CATSRETGGVFQPQHF. CDR3 sequence (DNA): TGTGCCACCAGCAGAGAGACAGGGGGTGTCTTTCAGCCCCAGCATTTT. The chain joins TRBV15 to TRBJ1-5; 9 bases line up with TRBD1. Looked up from germline, CDR1 is LNHNV and CDR2 is YYDKDF (reference sequence). The CDR3 consists of 16 residues. J lost 6 bases, V lost 0 bases, and 6 bases had no gene match.